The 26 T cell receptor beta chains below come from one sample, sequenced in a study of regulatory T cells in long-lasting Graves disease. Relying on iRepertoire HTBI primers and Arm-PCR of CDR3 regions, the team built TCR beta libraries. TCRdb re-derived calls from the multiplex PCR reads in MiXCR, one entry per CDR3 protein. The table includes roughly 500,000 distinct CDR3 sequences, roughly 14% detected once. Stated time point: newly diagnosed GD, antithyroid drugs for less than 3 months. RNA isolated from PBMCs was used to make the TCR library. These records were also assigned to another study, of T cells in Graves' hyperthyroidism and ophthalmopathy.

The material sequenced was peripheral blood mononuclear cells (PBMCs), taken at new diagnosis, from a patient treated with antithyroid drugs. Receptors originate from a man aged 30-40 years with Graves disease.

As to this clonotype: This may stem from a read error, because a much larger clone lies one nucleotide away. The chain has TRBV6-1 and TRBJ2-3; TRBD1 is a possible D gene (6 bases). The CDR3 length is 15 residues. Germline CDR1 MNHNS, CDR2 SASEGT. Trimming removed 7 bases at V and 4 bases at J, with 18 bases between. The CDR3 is CASTTGTPSADTQYF. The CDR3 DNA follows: TGTGCCAGCACTACCGGGACACCCAGCGCAGATACGCAGTATTTT.

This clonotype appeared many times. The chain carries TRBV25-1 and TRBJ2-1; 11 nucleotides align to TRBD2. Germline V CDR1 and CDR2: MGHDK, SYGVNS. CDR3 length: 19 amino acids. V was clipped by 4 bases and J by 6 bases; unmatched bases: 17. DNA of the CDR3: TGTGCCAGCAGTGTTACACTATTTTCGGGTAGCGGGAGGGCCAATGAGCAGTTCTTC. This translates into CASSVTLFSGSGRANEQFF.

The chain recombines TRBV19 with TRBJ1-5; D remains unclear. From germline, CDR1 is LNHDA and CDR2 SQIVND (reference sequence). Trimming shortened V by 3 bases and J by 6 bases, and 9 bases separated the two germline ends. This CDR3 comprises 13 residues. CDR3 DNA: TGTGCCAGTAGTATTACTTTTTCTCAGCCCCAGCATTTT. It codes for CASSITFSQPQHF. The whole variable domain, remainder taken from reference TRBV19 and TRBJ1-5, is DGGITQSPKYLFRKEGQNVTLSCEQNLNHDAMYWYRQDPGQGLRLIYYSQIVNDFQKGDIAEGYSVSREKKESFPLTVTSAQKNPTAFYLCASSITFSQPQHFGDGTRLSIL.

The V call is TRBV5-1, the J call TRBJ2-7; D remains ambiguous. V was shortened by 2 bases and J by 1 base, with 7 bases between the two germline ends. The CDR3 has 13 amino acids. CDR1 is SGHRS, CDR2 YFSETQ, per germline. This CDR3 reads CASSFRVSYEQYF. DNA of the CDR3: TGCGCCAGCAGCTTCCGCGTTTCCTACGAGCAGTACTTC.

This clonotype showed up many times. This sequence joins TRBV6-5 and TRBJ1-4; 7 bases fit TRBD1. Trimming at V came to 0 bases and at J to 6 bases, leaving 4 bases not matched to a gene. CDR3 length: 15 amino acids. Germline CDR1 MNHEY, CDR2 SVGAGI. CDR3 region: CASSYSGGDDEKLFF. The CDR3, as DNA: TGTGCCAGCAGTTACTCAGGGGGCGACGATGAAAAACTGTTTTTT.

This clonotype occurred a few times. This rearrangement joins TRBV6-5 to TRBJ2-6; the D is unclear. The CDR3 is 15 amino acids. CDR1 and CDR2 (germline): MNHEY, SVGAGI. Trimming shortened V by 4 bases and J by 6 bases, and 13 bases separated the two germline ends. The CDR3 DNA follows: TGTGCCAGCAGTTCAGGACGGATTTCGGCCAACGTCCTGACTTTC. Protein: CASSSGRISANVLTF.

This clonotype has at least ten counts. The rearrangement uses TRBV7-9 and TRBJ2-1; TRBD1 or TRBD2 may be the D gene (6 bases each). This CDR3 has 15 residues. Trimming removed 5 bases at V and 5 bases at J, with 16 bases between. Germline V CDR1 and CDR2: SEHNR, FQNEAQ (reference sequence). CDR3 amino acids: CASSGGGWGNNEQFF. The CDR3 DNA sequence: TGTGCCAGCAGCGGAGGGGGTTGGGGTAACAATGAGCAGTTCTTC.

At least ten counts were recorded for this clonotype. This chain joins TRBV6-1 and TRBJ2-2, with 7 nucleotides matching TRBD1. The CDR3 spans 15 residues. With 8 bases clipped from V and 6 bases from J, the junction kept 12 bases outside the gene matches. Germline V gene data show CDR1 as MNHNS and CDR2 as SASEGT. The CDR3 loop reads CASLKVLTGSGELFF. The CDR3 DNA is TGTGCCAGCCTAAAAGTCTTGACAGGGTCCGGGGAGCTGTTTTTT.

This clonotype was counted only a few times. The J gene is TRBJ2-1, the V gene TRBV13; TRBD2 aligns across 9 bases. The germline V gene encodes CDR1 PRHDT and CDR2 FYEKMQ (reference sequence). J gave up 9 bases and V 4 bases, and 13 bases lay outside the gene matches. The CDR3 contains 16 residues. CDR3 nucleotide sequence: TGTGCCAGCAGCTCCTTTAGCGGGAGAGGAGGCGGTGAGCAGTTCTTC. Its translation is CASSSFSGRGGGEQFF. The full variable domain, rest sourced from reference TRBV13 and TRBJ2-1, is AAGVIQSPRHLIKEKRETATLKCYPIPRHDTVYWYQQGPGQDPQFLISFYEKMQSDKGSIPDRFSAQQFSDYHSELNMSSLELGDSALYFCASSSFSGRGGGEQFFGPGTRLTVL.

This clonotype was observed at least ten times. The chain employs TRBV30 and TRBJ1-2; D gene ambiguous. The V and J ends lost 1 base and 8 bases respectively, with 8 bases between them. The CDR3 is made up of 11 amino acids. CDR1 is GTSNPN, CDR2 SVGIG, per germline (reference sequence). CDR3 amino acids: CAWSDSVGYTF. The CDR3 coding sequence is TGTGCCTGGAGTGACAGTGTCGGCTACACCTTC.

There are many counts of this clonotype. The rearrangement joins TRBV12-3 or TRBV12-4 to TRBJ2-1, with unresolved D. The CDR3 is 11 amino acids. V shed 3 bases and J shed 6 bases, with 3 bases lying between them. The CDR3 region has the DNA TGTGCCAGCAGTTTTGTCAATGAGCAGTTCTTC. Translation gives CASSFVNEQFF.

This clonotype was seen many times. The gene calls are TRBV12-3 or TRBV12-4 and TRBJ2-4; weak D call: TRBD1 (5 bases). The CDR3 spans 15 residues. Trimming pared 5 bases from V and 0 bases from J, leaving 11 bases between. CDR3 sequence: CASSVTALAKNIQYF. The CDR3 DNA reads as TGTGCCAGCAGTGTGACAGCTCTAGCCAAAAACATTCAGTACTTC.

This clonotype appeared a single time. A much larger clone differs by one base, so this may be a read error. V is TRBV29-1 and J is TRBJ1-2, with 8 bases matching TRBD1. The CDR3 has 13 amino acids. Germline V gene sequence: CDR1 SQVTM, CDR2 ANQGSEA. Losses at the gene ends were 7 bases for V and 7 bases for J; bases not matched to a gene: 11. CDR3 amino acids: CSAPGGQGRGYTF. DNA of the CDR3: TGCAGCGCCCCAGGAGGACAGGGCCGTGGCTACACCTTC.

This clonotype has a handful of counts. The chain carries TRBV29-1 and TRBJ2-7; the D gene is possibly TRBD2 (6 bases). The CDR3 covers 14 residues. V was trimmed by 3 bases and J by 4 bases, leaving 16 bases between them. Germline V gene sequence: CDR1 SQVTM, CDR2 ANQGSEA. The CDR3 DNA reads TGCAGCGTTGACGACGGGAGTCCCCAATACGAGCAGTACTTC. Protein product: CSVDDGSPQYEQYF.

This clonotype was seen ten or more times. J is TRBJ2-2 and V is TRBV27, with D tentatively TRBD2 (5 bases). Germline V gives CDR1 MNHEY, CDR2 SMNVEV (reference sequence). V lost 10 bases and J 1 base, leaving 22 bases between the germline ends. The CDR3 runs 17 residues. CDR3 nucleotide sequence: TGTGCCACCACCCCGAGGGATCCTCGCATGAACACCGGGGAGCTGTTTTTT. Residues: CATTPRDPRMNTGELFF.

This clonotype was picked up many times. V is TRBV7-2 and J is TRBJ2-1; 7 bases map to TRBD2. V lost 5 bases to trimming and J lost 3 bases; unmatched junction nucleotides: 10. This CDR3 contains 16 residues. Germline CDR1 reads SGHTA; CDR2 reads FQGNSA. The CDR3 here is CASSRDYRLLYNEQFF. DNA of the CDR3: TGTGCCAGCAGCCGGGACTACCGCCTTCTCTACAATGAGCAGTTCTTC. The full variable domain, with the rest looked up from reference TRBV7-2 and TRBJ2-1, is GAGVSQSPSNKVTEKGKDVELRCDPISGHTALYWYRQSLGQGLEFLIYFQGNSAPDKSGLPSDRFSAERTGGSVSTLTIQRTQQEDSAVYLCASSRDYRLLYNEQFFGPGTRLTVL.

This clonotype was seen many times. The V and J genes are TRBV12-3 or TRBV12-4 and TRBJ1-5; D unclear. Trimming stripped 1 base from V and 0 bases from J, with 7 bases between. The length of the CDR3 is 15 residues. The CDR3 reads CASSLDSASNQPQHF. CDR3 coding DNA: TGTGCCAGCAGTTTAGACTCGGCTAGCAATCAGCCCCAGCATTTT.

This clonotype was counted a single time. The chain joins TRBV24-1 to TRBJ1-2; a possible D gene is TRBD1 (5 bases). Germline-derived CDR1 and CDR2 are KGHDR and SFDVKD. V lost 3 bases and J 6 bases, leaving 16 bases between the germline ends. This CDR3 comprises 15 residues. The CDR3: CATSDGEQSGDGYTF. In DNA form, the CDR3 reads TGTGCCACCAGTGATGGAGAACAGTCGGGGGATGGCTACACCTTC.

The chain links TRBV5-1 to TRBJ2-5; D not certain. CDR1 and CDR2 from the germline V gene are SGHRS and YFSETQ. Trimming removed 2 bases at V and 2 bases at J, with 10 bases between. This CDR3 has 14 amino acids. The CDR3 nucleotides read TGCGCCAGCAGCTTTTCCGGGCTACAAGAGACCCAGTACTTC. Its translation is CASSFSGLQETQYF.

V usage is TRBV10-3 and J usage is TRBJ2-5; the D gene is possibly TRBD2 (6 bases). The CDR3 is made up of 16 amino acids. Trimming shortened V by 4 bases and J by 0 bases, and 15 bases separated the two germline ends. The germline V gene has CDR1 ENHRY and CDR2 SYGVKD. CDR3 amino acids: CAISGSIAEDQETQYF. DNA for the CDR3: TGTGCCATCAGTGGTAGTATAGCGGAAGACCAAGAGACCCAGTACTTC.

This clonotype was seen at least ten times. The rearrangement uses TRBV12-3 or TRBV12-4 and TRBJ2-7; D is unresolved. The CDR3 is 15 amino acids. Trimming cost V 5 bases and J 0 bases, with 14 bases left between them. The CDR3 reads CASSPPSTVSYEQYF. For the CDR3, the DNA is TGTGCCAGCAGTCCCCCCTCGACGGTCTCCTACGAGCAGTACTTC.

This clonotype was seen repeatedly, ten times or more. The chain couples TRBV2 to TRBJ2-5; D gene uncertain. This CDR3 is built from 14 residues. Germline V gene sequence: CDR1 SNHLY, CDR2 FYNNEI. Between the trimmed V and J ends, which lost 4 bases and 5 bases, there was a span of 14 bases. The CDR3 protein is CASSVSTPGETQYF. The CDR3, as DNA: TGTGCCAGCAGTGTTTCGACCCCCGGGGAGACCCAGTACTTC.

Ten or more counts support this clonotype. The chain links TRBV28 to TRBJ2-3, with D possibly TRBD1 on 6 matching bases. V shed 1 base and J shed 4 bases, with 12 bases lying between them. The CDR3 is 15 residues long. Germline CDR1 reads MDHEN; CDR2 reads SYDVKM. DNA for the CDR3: TGTGCCAGCAGTTTATCGGTCAGGGGAGCAGATACGCAGTATTTT. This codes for CASSLSVRGADTQYF.

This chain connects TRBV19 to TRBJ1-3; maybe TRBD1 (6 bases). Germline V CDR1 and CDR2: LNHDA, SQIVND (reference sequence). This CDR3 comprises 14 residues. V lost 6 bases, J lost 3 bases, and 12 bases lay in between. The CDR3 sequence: CASRLQGSGNTIYF. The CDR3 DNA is TGTGCCAGTAGATTACAGGGAAGTGGAAACACCATATATTTT.

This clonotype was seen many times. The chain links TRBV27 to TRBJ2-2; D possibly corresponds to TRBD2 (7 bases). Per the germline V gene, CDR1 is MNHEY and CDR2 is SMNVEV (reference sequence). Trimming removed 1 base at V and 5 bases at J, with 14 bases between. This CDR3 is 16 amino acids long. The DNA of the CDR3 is TGTGCCAGCAGTTTATGGGGGGGGCATCCAACCGGGGAGCTGTTTTTT. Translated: CASSLWGGHPTGELFF.

In nucleotides, the CDR3 is TGTGCCAGCAGAAGAGATGGGGCTACTGAAAAACTGTTTTTT. This sequence encodes CASRRDGATEKLFF. The rearrangement uses TRBV28 and TRBJ1-4; the D gene is possibly TRBD1 (5 bases). Germline V gives CDR1 MDHEN, CDR2 SYDVKM. The CDR3 runs to 14 residues. Trimming took 6 bases from V and 7 from J, leaving 15 bases between them.